This T cell receptor beta chain was identified in a study of shared clonotypes between healthy human individuals. Points from the study as a whole: The represented genetic and exposure-history diversity was limited by the small number of donors. Sequencing depth was expected to affect clonotype sharing among donors.

This clone was counted a few times. Its antigen is unidentified. For every subset, genomic DNA was evenly distributed across several immunoSEQ plates. As originally analysed: In the immunoSEQ data, sequences were junction-only and lacked quality scores, so filtering differed. The table came from immunoSEQ multiplex PCR; TCRdb's copy has only in-frame clones and leaves some out. V, J and clone size reflect that table, while D and trimming were determined from the DNA. The sample comprises 1 million to 1.3 million clones, around 82% of which are singletons, and roughly 0.55% rests with the top ten. The CDR3 is 16 residues long. Germline assignment: CDR1 SGHRS and CDR2 YFSETQ. V was pared by 5 bases and J by 1 base, with 10 bases of the junction left unmatched.

Sequencing was carried out using memory CD4+ T cells from PBMCs. Subset given: CD45RA-negative fraction. This clonotype originated in a man aged 18 to 29 in good health. Some clones in this sample may be carry-over from other donors' samples. The V gene is TRBV5-1, the J gene TRBJ2-3; 7 bases line up with TRBD2. CDR3 region: CASSLPSGAGTDTQYF. In nucleotides, the CDR3 is TGCGCCAGCAGTTTGCCTAGCGGAGCCGGCACAGATACGCAGTATTTT.